Reported below is one TCR beta chain. This receptor's antigen is unknown. No base quality information exists; no much larger clone differs at one position. TCRbeta CDR3 regions were amplified from genomic DNA using the immunoSEQ Assay, a bias-controlled multiplex PCR. On the study's bioinformatics: The number of nucleated cells in each sample was estimated by amplification of reference gene primers within the assay. Sequence reads were collapsed and filtered to measure the absolute abundance of every unique TCRbeta CDR3 rearrangement. For each sample, productive Simpson clonality was calculated as the square root of Simpson's diversity index across productive rearrangements. TCRdb holds this immuneACCESS table with in-frame rearrangements only. Some clones are missing; in checked studies, unresolved V genes explain under half, and the rest has no known cause. Clonal size and the V and J genes are those of that table, whereas D and trimming came from the DNA. Within this sample are 120,000 to 150,000 clones, with 70% to 90% of them counted one time only. The ten largest clonotypes hold around 8% of the sample.

V sheds 3 bases and J sheds 3 bases, leaving 20 bases between their ends. From its cysteine to its phenylalanine, the CDR3 spans 18 amino acids. Of all the DNA, just the CDR3 is kept, 54 bases in frame from base 1. The germline V gene yields MNHEY for CDR1 and SVGEGT for CDR2. The sample originates from a study of blood T cell repertoires in COVID-19 (dated by TCRdb to the early 2020s). Background on the whole study: Samples from collaborators originated in the United States, Italy and Spain and spanned both the acute and convalescent phases of COVID-19. The prospective study material was composed of cDNA or gDNA derived from T cells, B-cell-depleted T cells, or PBMCs. Deeply sampled blood TCRbeta repertoires from subjects exposed to, actively infected with, or recovered from COVID-19 were included in the dataset. The repertoires were released in a freely available public database intended as a resource for research on the immune response to SARS-CoV-2. Samples came from the ongoing ImmuneRACE study (first 160 participants) plus 1,254 subjects from 6 global collaborators. The sample metadata nearly always contained a de-identified subject ID, COVID-19 status, age in years and sex. Where HLA class I and class II types were available, the types were taken from metadata supplied by the sample provider, not from assay-based typing.

One collaborating source in Seattle enrolled patients during active infection and followed them longitudinally through the course of disease. Collaborating institutions collected whole blood in K2EDTA tubes following their own protocols. Collaborator samples were shipped for TCRbeta analysis as frozen whole blood, isolated PBMCs, or DNA extracted from either sample type. Study-level results and caveats: Clinical and demographic metadata were provided uncurated, with the amount varying by source and participant.

Sequenced: peripheral blood. The clonotype comes from a woman aged 60-75 years with COVID-19, enrolled during active disease. The sequence links TRBV6-2 or TRBV6-3 to TRBJ2-2; TRBD2 could be the D gene, as 6 bases match. The bases read TGTGCCAGCAGTTATGAGTTCTGGAGGGACCCCGACACCGGGGAGCTGTTTTTT. Translated, this gives CASSYEFWRDPDTGELFF.